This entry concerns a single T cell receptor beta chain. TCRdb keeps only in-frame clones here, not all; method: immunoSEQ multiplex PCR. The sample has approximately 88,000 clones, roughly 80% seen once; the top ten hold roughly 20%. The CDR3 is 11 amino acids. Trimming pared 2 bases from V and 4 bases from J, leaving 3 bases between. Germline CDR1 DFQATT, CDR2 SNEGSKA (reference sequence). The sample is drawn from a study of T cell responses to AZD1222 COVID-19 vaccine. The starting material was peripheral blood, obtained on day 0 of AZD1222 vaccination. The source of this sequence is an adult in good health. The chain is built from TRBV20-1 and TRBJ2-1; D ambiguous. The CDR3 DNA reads TGCAGTGCTAGAATTTACAATGAGCAGTTCTTC. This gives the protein CSARIYNEQFF.